The clone carrying this TCR beta chain appeared a single time. Its antigen is unknown. No patient had received any treatment before thyroid surgery. Trimming removed 5 bases from V and 7 bases from J, with 18 bases in between. Germline values: CDR1 MGHRA, CDR2 YSYEKL. There are 15 residues in the CDR3. These data come from a study of metastatic and nonmetastatic thyroid tumors. Study details: Across blood and tumor or nodule tissue, repertoires from malignant and benign thyroid patients were compared with one another.

Using MiXCR, TCRdb reanalyzed the PCR reads. The table lists 30,000 to 45,000 clones, about 45% of them singletons. General study findings and limits: The study reportedly found significantly higher TCR beta diversity in malignant thyroid tumors than benign nodules, in blood and tumor.

The source material was tumor tissue. This sequence joins TRBV4-1 and TRBJ1-5; tentatively, D is TRBD1 (6 bases). The TCR comes from a male donor with papillary thyroid cancer or a benign thyroid nodule (not recorded which). Some clones in this sample may be carry-over from other donors' samples. DNA of the CDR3: TGCGCCAGCAGCACCCGGACAGTTGAGAAACAGCCCCAGCATTTT. Its protein product is CASSTRTVEKQPQHF.